These 14 T cell receptor beta chains originate from one sample sequenced in a study of control samples from healthy donors and cancer patients. Profiled with immunoSEQ multiplex PCR; TCRdb holds only in-frame clones, not every one. The sample lists 84,000 or so clones, around 91% seen once, with approximately 14% in the top ten. The sequencing sample was made of blood. These receptor sequences come from a man aged 30-40 years in good health.

This sequence joins TRBV30 and TRBJ1-5; D ambiguous. The CDR3 has 13 residues. Trimming left V 0 bases short and J 5 bases short, with 8 bases between. CDR1 and CDR2 (germline): GTSNPN, SVGIG (reference sequence). The CDR3 coding sequence is TGTGCCTGGAGTGTAGGGTACGATCAGCCCCAGCATTTT. This encodes CAWSVGYDQPQHF.

The V and J genes are TRBV19 and TRBJ2-7; 9 positions match TRBD2. CDR1 is LNHDA, CDR2 SQIVND, per germline (reference sequence). With V trimmed by 3 bases and J by 3 bases, 9 bases remained unmatched. The CDR3 covers 16 residues. The CDR3 coding sequence is TGTGCCAGTAGTATTGCCCTAGCGGGGAACGGCTACGAGCAGTACTTC. Translating gives CASSIALAGNGYEQYF. The variable domain in full, completed from reference TRBV19 and TRBJ2-7, reads DGGITQSPKYLFRKEGQNVTLSCEQNLNHDAMYWYRQDPGQGLRLIYYSQIVNDFQKGDIAEGYSVSREKKESFPLTVTSAQKNPTAFYLCASSIALAGNGYEQYFGPGTRLTVT.

The CDR3 is CASSFGGWGTDTQYF. CDR3 sequence (DNA): TGTGCCAGCAGTTTCGGGGGATGGGGAACAGATACGCAGTATTTT. V usage is TRBV27 and J usage is TRBJ2-3, with a weak D call TRBD2 (6 bases). With 3 bases removed from V and 3 bases from J, the gap between germline ends came to 13 bases. CDR1 and CDR2 from the germline V gene are MNHEY and SMNVEV (reference sequence). There are 15 residues in the CDR3.

The chain joins TRBV27 to TRBJ2-7; 12 positions agree with TRBD2. From germline, CDR1 is MNHEY and CDR2 SMNVEV (reference sequence). This CDR3 has 14 residues. J was trimmed by 7 bases and V by 6 bases; bases with no gene match: 7. CDR3 in amino acids: CASSPGTSGSEQYF. CDR3 DNA sequence: TGTGCCAGCAGCCCTGGGACTAGCGGGTCGGAGCAGTACTTC.

V and J are TRBV5-1 and TRBJ1-5, with a tentative D call TRBD1 (5 bases). Germline V gives CDR1 SGHRS, CDR2 YFSETQ. This CDR3 has 14 amino acids. V lost 4 bases, J lost 5 bases, and 13 bases lay in between. The CDR3 protein is CASSADSLDQPQHF. CDR3 coding DNA: TGCGCCAGCAGCGCCGACAGCCTCGATCAGCCCCAGCATTTT.

The chain has TRBV6-5 and TRBJ2-7; the D gene is possibly TRBD2 (6 bases). This CDR3 comprises 13 residues. The germline gives CDR1 MNHEY, CDR2 SVGAGI. V lost 6 bases and J 4 bases, leaving 13 bases between the germline ends. The CDR3 DNA is TGTGCCAGCAGCGGGACGGGGGTATACGAGCAGTACTTC. Translated: CASSGTGVYEQYF.

The rearrangement uses TRBV6-6 and TRBJ2-7; no definite D call. The germline V gene encodes CDR1 MNHNY and CDR2 SVGAGI (reference sequence). Trimming pared 2 bases from V and 1 base from J, leaving 3 bases between. CDR3 length: 12 amino acids. CDR3 sequence (DNA): TGTGCCAGCAGTTACGCGTCCTACGAGCAGTACTTC. Encoded protein: CASSYASYEQYF.

V is TRBV29-1 and J is TRBJ2-7; 9 bases are a match to TRBD2. J lost 4 bases, V lost 4 bases, and 5 bases had no gene match. The length of the CDR3 is 13 residues. Germline V gene data show CDR1 as SQVTM and CDR2 as ANQGSEA. The CDR3 bases are TGCAGCGTTGGAGGACTAGCGCCATACGAGCAGTACTTC. Translation: CSVGGLAPYEQYF.

The chain employs TRBV27 and TRBJ1-2; 8 bases are a match to TRBD1. There are 13 residues in the CDR3. Germline lookup yields CDR1 MNHEY and CDR2 SMNVEV (reference sequence). Trimming removed 5 bases from V and 2 bases from J; junction bases left unmatched: 1. CDR3 residues: CASSRTGNYGYTF. In nucleotides, the CDR3 is TGTGCCAGCAGTCGGACAGGGAACTATGGCTACACCTTC.

The chain couples TRBV6-6 to TRBJ2-1; a weak D match, TRBD2 (7 bases). CDR1 and CDR2 (germline): MNHNY, SVGAGI (reference sequence). This CDR3 is 13 amino acids long. V gave up 7 bases and J gave up 6 bases, with 13 bases separating them. The DNA of the CDR3 is TGTGCCAGCATAGGGAGGGGGAGCAATGAGCAGTTCTTC. Protein product: CASIGRGSNEQFF.

As regards this clone: Other DNA sequences in this specimen translate into the identical CDR3. This sequence joins TRBV10-3 and TRBJ2-1; a possible D gene is TRBD2 (6 bases). CDR1 ENHRY and CDR2 SYGVKD come from the germline V gene. There are 11 residues in the CDR3. V lost 6 bases and J lost 8, with 8 bases in between. This chain's CDR3 is CAIRREDEQFF. The CDR3 DNA reads TGTGCCATCAGAAGGGAGGATGAGCAGTTCTTC.

This sequence joins TRBV19 and TRBJ1-3; TRBD1 agrees at 8 bases. The CDR3 totals 15 residues. Trimming took 5 bases from V and 3 from J; bases not matched to a gene: 6. CDR1 is LNHDA, CDR2 SQIVND, per germline (reference sequence). CDR3 sequence reads: CASSSSGGNGNTIYF. In DNA, the CDR3 is TGTGCCAGTAGTTCGTCAGGGGGCAATGGAAACACCATATATTTT.

This rearrangement joins TRBV28 to TRBJ2-2; maybe TRBD1 (5 bases). The germline gives CDR1 MDHEN, CDR2 SYDVKM. With 2 bases removed from V and 4 bases from J, the gap between germline ends came to 5 bases. CDR3 length: 13 amino acids. This CDR3 is CASSLQGTGELFF. In DNA, the CDR3 is TGTGCCAGCAGTTTACAGGGCACCGGGGAGCTGTTTTTT. Full variable domain (missing parts from reference TRBV28 and TRBJ2-2): DVKVTQSSRYLVKRTGEKVFLECVQDMDHENMFWYRQDPGLGLRLIYFSYDVKMKEKGDIPEGYSVSREKKERFSLILESASTNQTSMYLCASSLQGTGELFFGEGSRLTVL.

The chain couples TRBV19 to TRBJ1-5; 10 bases match TRBD1. Losses at the gene ends were 8 bases for V and 5 bases for J; bases not matched to a gene: 15. The V gene's germline CDR1 is LNHDA and CDR2 SQIVND (reference sequence). This CDR3 has 17 residues. This chain's CDR3 is CASPEECGTGVHQPQHF. The DNA of the CDR3 is TGTGCCAGTCCTGAAGAGTGTGGGACAGGGGTGCATCAGCCCCAGCATTTT.